Below are 16 T cell receptor beta chains sequenced from a single sample in a study of shared clonotypes between healthy human individuals. The naive CD8 subset, CD45RO-negative cells positively selected for CCR7, excluded terminally differentiated effector memory CD45RA+ cells. The table came from immunoSEQ multiplex PCR; TCRdb's copy has only in-frame clones and leaves some out. The sample holds over 2 million clones, approximately 94% seen once. Sequencing was done on a sample of naive CD8+ T cells sorted from blood. All receptors derive from a man aged 18 to 35 in good health.

The chain couples TRBV7-6 to TRBJ1-2; 8 nucleotides align to TRBD1. The CDR3 sequence is 14 residues long. V trimming: 4 bases; J trimming: 7 bases; junction bases outside the gene matches: 8. In germline, CDR1 is SGHVS, CDR2 FNYEAQ. DNA for the CDR3: TGTGCCAGCAGCTCAGTGACAGGGGCGGGTGGCTACACCTTC. It translates to CASSSVTGAGGYTF. Full variable domain (outside the CDR3, taken from reference TRBV7-6 and TRBJ1-2): GAGVSQSPRYKVTKRGQDVALRCDPISGHVSLYWYRQALGQGPEFLTYFNYEAQQDKSGLPNDRFSAERPEGSISTLTIQRTEQRDSAMYRCASSSVTGAGGYTFGSGTRLTVV.

This rearrangement joins TRBV28 to TRBJ2-2, with unresolved D. The ends were cut back, 5 bases at V and 6 bases at J, with 10 bases in the middle. CDR3 length equals 13 residues. From germline, CDR1 is MDHEN and CDR2 SYDVKM. The CDR3 protein is CASSPSYSGELFF. Here the CDR3 DNA reads TGTGCCAGCAGTCCCTCCTACTCCGGGGAGCTGTTTTTT.

The chain is built from TRBV7-9 and TRBJ2-1, with 8 nucleotides matching TRBD1. This CDR3 is built from 15 residues. V was pared by 1 base and J by 3 bases, with 2 bases of the junction left unmatched. Germline-derived CDR1 and CDR2 are SEHNR and FQNEAQ (reference sequence). DNA of the CDR3: TGTGCCAGCAGCTTAGTCGGACAGGGCTACAATGAGCAGTTCTTC. Protein sequence: CASSLVGQGYNEQFF.

The chain recombines TRBV4-1 with TRBJ2-5, with 10 bases fitting TRBD2. This CDR3 region has 16 residues. The germline V gene has CDR1 MGHRA and CDR2 YSYEKL. Trimming at V came to 1 base and at J to 4 bases, leaving 6 bases not matched to a gene. The CDR3 is CASSQGLAGAGETQYF. For the CDR3, the DNA is TGCGCCAGCAGCCAAGGGCTAGCGGGAGCGGGAGAGACCCAGTACTTC.

As to this clone: Other DNA sequences of this sample code for an identical CDR3. This rearrangement joins TRBV27 to TRBJ2-6; 9 nucleotides agree with TRBD1. Looked up from germline, CDR1 is MNHEY and CDR2 is SMNVEV (reference sequence). V shed 3 bases, J shed 2 bases, and the junction held 2 bases outside the gene matches. The CDR3 is 16 residues long. The CDR3 reads CASSLTGGAGANVLTF. CDR3 DNA: TGTGCCAGCAGTTTGACAGGGGGGGCTGGGGCCAACGTCCTGACTTTC.

This sequence joins TRBV5-4 and TRBJ2-1, with D uncertain. Germline V gene lookup returns CDR1 SGHNT and CDR2 YYREEE (reference sequence). The CDR3 covers 13 residues. Trimming removed 1 base from V and 5 bases from J, with 7 bases in between. CDR3 residues: CASSLPVNNEQFF. The CDR3 region has the DNA TGTGCCAGCAGCTTGCCAGTTAACAATGAGCAGTTCTTC.

This sequence joins TRBV4-1 and TRBJ2-3; tentative D call: TRBD2 (6 bases). The length of the CDR3 is 13 residues. Germline CDR1 is MGHRA and CDR2 is YSYEKL. Trimming shortened V by 4 bases and J by 6 bases, and 11 bases separated the two germline ends. In nucleotides, the CDR3 is TGCGCCAGCAGCCTCCGGGACTTCGATACGCAGTATTTT. Its translation is CASSLRDFDTQYF.

Comment on this clone: Other DNA sequences within the sample encode an identical CDR3. The chain links TRBV19 to TRBJ2-7, with TRBD1 matching 9 bases. The germline V gene has CDR1 LNHDA and CDR2 SQIVND (reference sequence). V gave up 5 bases and J gave up 1 base; unmatched junction bases: 3. The CDR3 consists of 14 residues. CDR3 amino acids: CASSFGTGSYEQYF. CDR3 bases: TGTGCCAGTAGTTTCGGGACAGGGTCCTACGAGCAGTACTTC.

This clone is a singleton in its sample. The same CDR3 also results from other DNA sequences found in this sample. The chain combines TRBV28 with TRBJ2-7; a weak D match, TRBD1 (6 bases). The CDR3 has 14 residues. V gave up 2 bases and J gave up 2 bases, with 10 bases separating them. Germline lookup yields CDR1 MDHEN and CDR2 SYDVKM. The CDR3 nucleotides read TGTGCCAGCAGTTTAGTACAGGGAGCCTACGAGCAGTACTTC. Its translation: CASSLVQGAYEQYF.

The chain has TRBV28 and TRBJ2-3; 10 bases are a match to TRBD1. The CDR3 is 15 residues long. Germline CDR1 is MDHEN and CDR2 is SYDVKM. V was clipped by 5 bases and J by 3 bases; unmatched bases: 5. CDR3 region: CASSPGTGVTDTQYF. The CDR3 DNA follows: TGTGCCAGCAGTCCAGGGACAGGGGTTACAGATACGCAGTATTTT. Full variable domain (outside the CDR3, taken from reference TRBV28 and TRBJ2-3): DVKVTQSSRYLVKRTGEKVFLECVQDMDHENMFWYRQDPGLGLRLIYFSYDVKMKEKGDIPEGYSVSREKKERFSLILESASTNQTSMYLCASSPGTGVTDTQYFGPGTRLTVL.

V and J are TRBV5-4 and TRBJ2-7, with 7 nucleotides matching TRBD2. Germline V gene sequence: CDR1 SGHNT, CDR2 YYREEE (reference sequence). CDR3 length: 14 amino acids. V was pared by 4 bases and J by 3 bases, with 7 bases of the junction left unmatched. CDR3 in amino acids: CASSVFGRLYEQYF. For the CDR3, the DNA is TGTGCCAGCAGCGTCTTCGGGAGGCTCTACGAGCAGTACTTC.

The chain joins TRBV10-3 to TRBJ2-7; D might be TRBD1 (5 bases). Germline CDR1 is ENHRY and CDR2 is SYGVKD. With 3 bases removed from V and 5 bases from J, the gap between germline ends came to 26 bases. The CDR3 covers 18 residues. The CDR3 loop is CAISDPVHISGNPHEQYF. CDR3 nucleotide sequence: TGTGCCATCAGTGATCCCGTGCACATATCAGGGAACCCCCACGAGCAGTACTTC.

The rearrangement uses TRBV5-1 and TRBJ1-1, with D hard to call. Deletions cut 0 bases from V and 1 base from J, with 10 bases between. Germline V gene lookup returns CDR1 SGHRS and CDR2 YFSETQ. The CDR3 covers 15 residues. The CDR3 DNA reads as TGCGCCAGCAGCTTGGCACACGACGGGAACACTGAAGCTTTCTTT. Its translation: CASSLAHDGNTEAFF.

The sample holds one count of this clone. The chain employs TRBV5-4 and TRBJ1-1, with TRBD1 identical over 9 bases. This CDR3 contains 16 residues. The V and J ends lost 0 bases and 3 bases, in that order; junction bases with no gene match: 6. Per germline, CDR1 SGHNT and CDR2 YYREEE (reference sequence). The chain's CDR3 is CASSLGGQGLYTEAFF. CDR3 sequence (DNA): TGTGCCAGCAGCTTGGGGGGACAGGGCTTATACACTGAAGCTTTCTTT.

The count of this clone is one. V is TRBV6-5 and J is TRBJ1-5; D is perhaps TRBD1 (5 bases). Germline CDR1 reads MNHEY; CDR2 reads SVGAGI. The CDR3 sequence is 14 residues long. V was pared by 2 bases and J by 4 bases, with 9 bases between. In DNA form, the CDR3 reads TGTGCCAGCAGTTACGCGCCAGGGAATCAGCCCCAGCATTTT. Amino acid sequence: CASSYAPGNQPQHF.

This rearrangement joins TRBV27 to TRBJ2-5; 10 nucleotides align to TRBD2. V lost 5 bases, J lost 2 bases, and 11 bases stayed unmatched. The germline V gene has CDR1 MNHEY and CDR2 SMNVEV (reference sequence). The CDR3 consists of 17 residues. This chain's CDR3 is CASSPLGAGGPQETQYF. The CDR3 nucleotides read TGTGCCAGCAGTCCTCTGGGAGCGGGAGGGCCACAAGAGACCCAGTACTTC.